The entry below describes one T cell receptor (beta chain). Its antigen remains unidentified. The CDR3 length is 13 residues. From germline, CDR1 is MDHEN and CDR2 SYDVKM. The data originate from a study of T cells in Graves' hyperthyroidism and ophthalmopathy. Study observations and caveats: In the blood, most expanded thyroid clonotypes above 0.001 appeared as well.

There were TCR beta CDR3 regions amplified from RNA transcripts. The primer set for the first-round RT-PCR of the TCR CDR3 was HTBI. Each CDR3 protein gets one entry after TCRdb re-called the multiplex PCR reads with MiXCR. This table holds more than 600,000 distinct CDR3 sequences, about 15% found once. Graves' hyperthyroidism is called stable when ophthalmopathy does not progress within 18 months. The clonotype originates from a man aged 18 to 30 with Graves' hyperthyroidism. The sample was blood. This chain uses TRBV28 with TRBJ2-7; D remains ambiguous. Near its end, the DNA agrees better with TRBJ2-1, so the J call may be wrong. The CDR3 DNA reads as TGTGCCAGCAGTTTGACCCCCTCCTACGAGCAGTTCTTC. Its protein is CASSLTPSYEQFF.